Described below is a single T cell receptor (beta chain) sequence and its context. What it binds is unknown. These data come from a study of cytomegalovirus exposure and HLA in healthy donors. Study-wide findings and caveats: The study reported that TCR beta sequences accurately predicted HLA-A and HLA-B alleles in most subjects.

The PCR employed 60 Vbeta primers together with 13 Jbeta primers. Per the study methods: Approximately 12 million of 75 million to 85 million unique TCR beta chains were shared, per a later count. Profiled with immunoSEQ multiplex PCR; TCRdb holds only in-frame clones, not every one. D and trimming were read from the DNA, whereas the V and J calls and clone size are those reported in that table. The sample has about 190,000 clones; 85% to 90% are singletons. The CDR3 extends over 20 amino acids. Sequencing input: PBMCs. The sequence was collected from a man under 40 in good health and CMV-seronegative. The rearrangement joins TRBV21-1 to TRBJ1-5; the table's D call of TRBD1 was not tested on the DNA. TRBV21-1 is an annotated pseudogene. The CDR3 coding sequence is TGTGCCACCGTTCCGGTTGGCCCAGGGGATGGAGGAGGAGGCAATCAGCCCCAGCATTTT. This sequence encodes CATVPVGPGDGGGGNQPQHF.